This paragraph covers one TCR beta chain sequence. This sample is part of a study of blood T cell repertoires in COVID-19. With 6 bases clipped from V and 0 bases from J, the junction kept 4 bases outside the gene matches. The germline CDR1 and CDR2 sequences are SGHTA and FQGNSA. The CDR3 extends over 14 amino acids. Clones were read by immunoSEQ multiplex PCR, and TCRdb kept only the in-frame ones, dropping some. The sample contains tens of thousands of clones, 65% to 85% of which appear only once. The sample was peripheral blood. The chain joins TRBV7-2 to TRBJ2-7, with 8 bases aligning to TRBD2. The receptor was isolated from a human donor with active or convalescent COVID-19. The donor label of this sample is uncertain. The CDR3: CASSPTSGSYEQYF. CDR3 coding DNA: TGTGCCAGCAGTCCCACTAGCGGCTCCTACGAGCAGTACTTC.